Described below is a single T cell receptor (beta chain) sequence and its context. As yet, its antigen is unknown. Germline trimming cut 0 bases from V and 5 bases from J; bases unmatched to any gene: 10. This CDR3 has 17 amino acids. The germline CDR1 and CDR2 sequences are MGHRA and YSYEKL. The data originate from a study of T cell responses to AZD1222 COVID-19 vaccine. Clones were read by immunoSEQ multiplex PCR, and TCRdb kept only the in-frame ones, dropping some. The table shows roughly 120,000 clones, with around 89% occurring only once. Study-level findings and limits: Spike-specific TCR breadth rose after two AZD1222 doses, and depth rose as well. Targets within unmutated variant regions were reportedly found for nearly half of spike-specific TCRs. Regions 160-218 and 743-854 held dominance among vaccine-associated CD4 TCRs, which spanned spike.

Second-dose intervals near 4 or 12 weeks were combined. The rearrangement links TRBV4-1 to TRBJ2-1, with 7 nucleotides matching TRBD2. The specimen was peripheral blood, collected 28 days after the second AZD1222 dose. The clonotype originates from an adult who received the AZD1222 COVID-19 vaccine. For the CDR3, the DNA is TGCGCCAGCAGCCAAGACATAACCGGACTAGGAGACAATGAGCAGTTCTTC. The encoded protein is CASSQDITGLGDNEQFF.